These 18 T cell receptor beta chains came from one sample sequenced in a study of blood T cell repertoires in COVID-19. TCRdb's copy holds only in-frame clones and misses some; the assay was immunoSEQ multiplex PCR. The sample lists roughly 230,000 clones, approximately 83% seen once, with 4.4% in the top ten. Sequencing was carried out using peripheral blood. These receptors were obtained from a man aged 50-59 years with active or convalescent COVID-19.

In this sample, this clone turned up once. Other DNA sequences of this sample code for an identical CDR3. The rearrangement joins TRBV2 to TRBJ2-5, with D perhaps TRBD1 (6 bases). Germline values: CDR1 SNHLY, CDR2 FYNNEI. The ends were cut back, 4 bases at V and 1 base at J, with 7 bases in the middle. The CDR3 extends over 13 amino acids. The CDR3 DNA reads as TGTGCCAGCAGTGGGGACACCCAAGAGACCCAGTACTTC. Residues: CASSGDTQETQYF.

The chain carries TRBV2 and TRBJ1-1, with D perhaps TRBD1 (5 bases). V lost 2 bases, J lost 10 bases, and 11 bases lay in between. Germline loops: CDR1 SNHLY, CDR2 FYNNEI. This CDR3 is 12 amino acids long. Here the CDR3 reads CASSESAGLAFF. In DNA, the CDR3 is TGTGCCAGCAGTGAATCGGCAGGGCTAGCTTTCTTT.

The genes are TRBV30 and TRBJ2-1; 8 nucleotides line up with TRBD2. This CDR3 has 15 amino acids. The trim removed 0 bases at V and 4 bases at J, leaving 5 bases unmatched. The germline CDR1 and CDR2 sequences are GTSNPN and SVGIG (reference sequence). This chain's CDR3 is CAWSVRGGAYNEQFF. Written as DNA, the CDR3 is TGTGCCTGGAGTGTACGGGGGGGGGCGTACAATGAGCAGTTCTTC.

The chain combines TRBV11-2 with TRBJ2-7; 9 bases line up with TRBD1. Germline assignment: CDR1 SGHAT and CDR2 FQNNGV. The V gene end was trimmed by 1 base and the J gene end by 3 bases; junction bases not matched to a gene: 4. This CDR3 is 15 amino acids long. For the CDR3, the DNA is TGTGCCAGCAGCTTAGCGACAGGGGGGAACTACGAGCAGTACTTC. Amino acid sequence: CASSLATGGNYEQYF.

DNA of the CDR3: TGCGCCAGCAGCCAAGATTACATGAAAGAGACCCAGTACTTC. Its protein is CASSQDYMKETQYF. The V call is TRBV4-3, the J call TRBJ2-5; D call uncertain. This CDR3 spans 14 amino acids. V lost 0 bases and J lost 3, with 8 bases in between. The germline gives CDR1 LGHNA, CDR2 YSLEER.

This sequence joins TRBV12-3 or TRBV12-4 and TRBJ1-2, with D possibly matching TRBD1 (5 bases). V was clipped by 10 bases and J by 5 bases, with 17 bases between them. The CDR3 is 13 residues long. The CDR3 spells CAIEKDTLYGYTF. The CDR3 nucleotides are TGTGCCATCGAAAAGGACACCCTGTATGGCTACACCTTC.

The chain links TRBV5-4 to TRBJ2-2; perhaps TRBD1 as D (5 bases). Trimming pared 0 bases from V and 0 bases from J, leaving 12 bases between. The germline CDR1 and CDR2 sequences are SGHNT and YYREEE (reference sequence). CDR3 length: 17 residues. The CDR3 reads CASSLGPRAANTGELFF. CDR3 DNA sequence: TGTGCCAGCAGCTTGGGGCCCAGGGCAGCGAACACCGGGGAGCTGTTTTTT.

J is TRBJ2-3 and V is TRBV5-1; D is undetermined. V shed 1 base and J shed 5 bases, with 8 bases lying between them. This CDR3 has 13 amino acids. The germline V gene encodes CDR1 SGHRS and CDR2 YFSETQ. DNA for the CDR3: TGCGCCAGCAGCTTGCAGGTTGAAGATACGCAGTATTTT. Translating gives CASSLQVEDTQYF.

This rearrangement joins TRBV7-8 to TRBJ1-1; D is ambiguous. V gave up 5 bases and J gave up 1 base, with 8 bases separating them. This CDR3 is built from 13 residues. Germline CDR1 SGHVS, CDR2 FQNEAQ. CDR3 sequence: CASSPPKNTEAFF. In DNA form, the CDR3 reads TGTGCCAGCAGCCCCCCTAAGAACACTGAAGCTTTCTTT.

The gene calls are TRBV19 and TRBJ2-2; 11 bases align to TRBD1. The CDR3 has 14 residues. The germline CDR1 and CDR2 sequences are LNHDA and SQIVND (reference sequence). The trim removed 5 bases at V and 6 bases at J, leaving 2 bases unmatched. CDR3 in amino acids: CASSAGQGAGELFF. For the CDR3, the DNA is TGTGCCAGTAGTGCGGGACAGGGGGCCGGGGAGCTGTTTTTT.

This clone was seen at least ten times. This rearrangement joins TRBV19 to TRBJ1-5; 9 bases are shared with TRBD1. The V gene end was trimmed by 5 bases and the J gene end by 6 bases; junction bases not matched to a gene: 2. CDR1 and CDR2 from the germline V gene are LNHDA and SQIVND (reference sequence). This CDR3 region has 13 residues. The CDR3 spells CASSYRGLQPQHF. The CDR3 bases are TGTGCCAGTAGTTACAGGGGGCTTCAGCCCCAGCATTTT.

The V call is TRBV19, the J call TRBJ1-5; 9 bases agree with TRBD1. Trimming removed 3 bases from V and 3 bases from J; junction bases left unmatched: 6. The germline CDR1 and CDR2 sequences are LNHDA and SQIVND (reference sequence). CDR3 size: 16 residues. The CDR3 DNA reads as TGTGCCAGTAGTATTCCGGGACAGGGAAACAATCAGCCCCAGCATTTT. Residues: CASSIPGQGNNQPQHF.

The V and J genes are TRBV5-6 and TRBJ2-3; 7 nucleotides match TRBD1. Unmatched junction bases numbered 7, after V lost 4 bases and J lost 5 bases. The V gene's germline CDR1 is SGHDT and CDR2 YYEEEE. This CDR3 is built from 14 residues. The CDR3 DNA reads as TGTGCCAGCAGCAGGGGGCTTCGCGAAGATACGCAGTATTTT. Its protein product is CASSRGLREDTQYF.

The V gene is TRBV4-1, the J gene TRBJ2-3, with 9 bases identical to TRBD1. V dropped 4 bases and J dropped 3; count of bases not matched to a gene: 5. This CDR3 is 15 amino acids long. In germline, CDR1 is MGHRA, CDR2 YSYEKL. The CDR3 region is CASSPGQGRTDTQYF. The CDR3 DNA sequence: TGCGCCAGCAGCCCTGGACAGGGGAGAACAGATACGCAGTATTTT.

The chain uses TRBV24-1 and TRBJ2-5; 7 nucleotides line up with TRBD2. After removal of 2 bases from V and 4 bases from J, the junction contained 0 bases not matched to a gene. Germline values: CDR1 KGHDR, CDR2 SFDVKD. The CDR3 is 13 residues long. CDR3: CATSDWGGETQYF. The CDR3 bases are TGTGCCACCAGTGATTGGGGGGGAGAGACCCAGTACTTC.

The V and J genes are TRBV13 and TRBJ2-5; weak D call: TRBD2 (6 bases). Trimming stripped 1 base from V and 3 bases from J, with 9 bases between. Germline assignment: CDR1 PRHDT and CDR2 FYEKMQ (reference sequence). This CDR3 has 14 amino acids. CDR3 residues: CASSLVGGEETQYF. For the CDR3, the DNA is TGTGCCAGCAGCTTAGTAGGCGGGGAAGAGACCCAGTACTTC.

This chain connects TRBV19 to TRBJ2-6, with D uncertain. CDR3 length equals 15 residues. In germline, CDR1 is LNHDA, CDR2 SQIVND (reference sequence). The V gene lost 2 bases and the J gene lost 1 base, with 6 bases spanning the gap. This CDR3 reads CASSIYISGANVLTF. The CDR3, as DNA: TGTGCCAGTAGTATATACATTTCTGGGGCCAACGTCCTGACTTTC.

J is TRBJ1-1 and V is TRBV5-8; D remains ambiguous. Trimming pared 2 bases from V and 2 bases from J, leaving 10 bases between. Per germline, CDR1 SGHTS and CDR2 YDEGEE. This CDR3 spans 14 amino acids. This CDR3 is CASSFYRFNTEAFF. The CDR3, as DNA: TGTGCCAGCAGCTTTTACCGGTTTAACACTGAAGCTTTCTTT.